The sequence of this TCR beta chain was determined in a study of T cell responses to AZD1222 COVID-19 vaccine. Broader study findings: Spike was spanned by vaccine-associated CD4 TCRs, which were dominant at 160-218 and 743-854. There were repertoire samples only from the period after the peak T cell response. Baseline seropositivity occurred in only 5 or 6 AZD1222 recipients.

Clones were sequenced by immunoSEQ multiplex PCR, and TCRdb holds only the in-frame ones, with some missing. The table shows approximately 94,000 clones, with roughly 86% occurring only once. With respect to this clone: Its antigen is unknown.

The CDR3 has 16 amino acids. Germline-derived CDR1 and CDR2 are LGHNA and YNFKEQ. V dropped 3 bases and J dropped 5 bases, with 19 bases sitting between them. V usage is TRBV4-2 and J usage is TRBJ2-5, with D perhaps TRBD1 (5 bases). This sample comprised peripheral blood, obtained on day 0 of MenACWY control vaccination. This receptor was obtained from an adult in good health. CDR3 nucleotides: TGTGCCAGCAGCCACTCGGAGACAGTGGTCGGGGAGACCCAGTACTTC. It encodes CASSHSETVVGETQYF.